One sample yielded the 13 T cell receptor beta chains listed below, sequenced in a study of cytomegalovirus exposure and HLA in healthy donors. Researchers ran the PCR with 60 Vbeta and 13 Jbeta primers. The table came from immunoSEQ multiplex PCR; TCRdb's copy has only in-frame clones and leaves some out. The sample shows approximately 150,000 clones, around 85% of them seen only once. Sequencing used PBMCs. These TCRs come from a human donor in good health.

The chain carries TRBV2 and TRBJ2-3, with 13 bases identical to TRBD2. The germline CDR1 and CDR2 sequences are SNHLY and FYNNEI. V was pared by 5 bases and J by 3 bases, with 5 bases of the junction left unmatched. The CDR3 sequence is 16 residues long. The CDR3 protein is CASSLGLAGETDTQYF. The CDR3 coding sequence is TGTGCCAGCAGTCTAGGACTAGCGGGGGAGACAGATACGCAGTATTTT.

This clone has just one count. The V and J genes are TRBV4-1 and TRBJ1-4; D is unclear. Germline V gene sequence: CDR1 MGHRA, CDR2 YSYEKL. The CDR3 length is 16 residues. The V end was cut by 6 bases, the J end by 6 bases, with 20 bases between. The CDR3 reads CASSQNTGADYEKLFF. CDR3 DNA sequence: TGCGCCAGCAGTCAAAACACTGGAGCTGACTATGAAAAACTGTTTTTT.

This CDR3 reads CASSYPQKQSYEQYF. CDR3 DNA sequence: TGTGCCAGCAGTTATCCCCAGAAACAGTCCTACGAGCAGTACTTC. The chain has TRBV6-6 and TRBJ2-7, with unresolved D. The CDR3 runs to 15 residues. V was shortened by 3 bases and J by 1 base, with 13 bases between the two germline ends. The germline V gene has CDR1 MNHNY and CDR2 SVGAGI (reference sequence).

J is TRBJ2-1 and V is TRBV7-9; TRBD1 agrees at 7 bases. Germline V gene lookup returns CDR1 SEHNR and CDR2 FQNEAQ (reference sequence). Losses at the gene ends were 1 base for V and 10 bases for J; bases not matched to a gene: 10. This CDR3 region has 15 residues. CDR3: CASSLGTGAAREQFF. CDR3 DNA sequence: TGTGCCAGCAGCTTAGGGACAGGAGCCGCCAGAGAGCAGTTCTTC.

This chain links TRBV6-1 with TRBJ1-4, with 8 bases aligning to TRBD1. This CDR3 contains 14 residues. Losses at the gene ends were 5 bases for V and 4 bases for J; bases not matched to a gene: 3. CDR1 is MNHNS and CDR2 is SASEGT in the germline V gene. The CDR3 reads CASSRTGLNEKLFF. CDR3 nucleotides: TGTGCCAGCAGTAGGACAGGGCTTAATGAAAAACTGTTTTTT.

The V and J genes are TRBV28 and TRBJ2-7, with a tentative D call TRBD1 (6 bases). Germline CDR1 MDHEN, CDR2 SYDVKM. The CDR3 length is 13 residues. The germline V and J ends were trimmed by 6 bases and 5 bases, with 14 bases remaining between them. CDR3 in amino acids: CASRDSRLDEQYF. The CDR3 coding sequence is TGTGCCAGCAGGGACAGCCGATTGGACGAGCAGTACTTC.

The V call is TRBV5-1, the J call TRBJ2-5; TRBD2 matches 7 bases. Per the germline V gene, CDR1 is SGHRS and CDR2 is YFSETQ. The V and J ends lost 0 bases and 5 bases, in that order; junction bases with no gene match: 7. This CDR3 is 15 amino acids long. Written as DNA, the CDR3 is TGCGCCAGCAGCTTGGAGGGTGGACTAGGTGAGACCCAGTACTTC. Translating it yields CASSLEGGLGETQYF.

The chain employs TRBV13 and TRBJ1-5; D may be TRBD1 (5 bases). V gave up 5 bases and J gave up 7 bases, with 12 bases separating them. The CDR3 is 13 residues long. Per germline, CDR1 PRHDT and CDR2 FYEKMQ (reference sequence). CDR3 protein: CASSLGGGQPQHF. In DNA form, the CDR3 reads TGTGCCAGCAGCCTGGGGGGTGGGCAGCCCCAGCATTTT.

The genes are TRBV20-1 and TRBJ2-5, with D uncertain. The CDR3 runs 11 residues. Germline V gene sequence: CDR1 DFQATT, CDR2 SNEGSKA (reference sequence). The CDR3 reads CSQGVQETQYF. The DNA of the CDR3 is TGCAGCCAAGGAGTACAAGAGACCCAGTACTTC.

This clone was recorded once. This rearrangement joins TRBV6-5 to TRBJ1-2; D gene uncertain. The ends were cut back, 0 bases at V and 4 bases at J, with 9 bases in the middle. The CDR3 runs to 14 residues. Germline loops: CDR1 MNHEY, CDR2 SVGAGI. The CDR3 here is CASSYSGVRYGYTF. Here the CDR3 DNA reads TGTGCCAGCAGTTACTCAGGAGTCCGCTATGGCTACACCTTC.

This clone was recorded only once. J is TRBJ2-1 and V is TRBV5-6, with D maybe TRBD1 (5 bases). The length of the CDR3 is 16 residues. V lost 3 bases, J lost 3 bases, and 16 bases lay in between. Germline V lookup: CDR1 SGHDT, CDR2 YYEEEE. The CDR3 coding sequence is TGTGCCAGCAGCTCTCGACAGAAGGGGATCTACAATGAGCAGTTCTTC. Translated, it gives CASSSRQKGIYNEQFF.

The CDR3 sequence is CASSRTSGGKEQYF. The CDR3 DNA follows: TGTGCCAGCAGCCGGACTAGCGGGGGGAAGGAGCAGTACTTC. J is TRBJ2-5 and V is TRBV5-5; 14 nucleotides align to TRBD2. V was clipped by 4 bases and J by 11 bases; unmatched bases: 7. The germline V gene encodes CDR1 SGHKS and CDR2 YYEKEE (reference sequence). This CDR3 region has 14 residues.

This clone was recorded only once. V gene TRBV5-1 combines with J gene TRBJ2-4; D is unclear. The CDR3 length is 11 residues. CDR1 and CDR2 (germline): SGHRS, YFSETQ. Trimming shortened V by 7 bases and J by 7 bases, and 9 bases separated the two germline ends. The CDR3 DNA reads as TGCGCCAGCCGATCCGGGAACATTCAGTACTTC. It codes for CASRSGNIQYF.